These T cell receptor beta chains were read from a single sample in a study of immune evolution from preneoplasia to lung adenocarcinoma. Clones were sequenced by immunoSEQ multiplex PCR, and TCRdb holds only the in-frame ones, with some missing. The sample contains 39,000 or so clones, approximately 79% of which appear only once. The source material was FFPE invasive lung adenocarcinoma tissue. These receptors originate from a person aged 55 to 69 with lung adenocarcinoma. The CDR3 runs from the conserved cysteine through the conserved F or W. The D gene is left open where the match is weak. Clone size is given for some rows only: seen once, a few or many times, or a class if the clone is expanded.

CDR3aa: CASSPGAGYGYTF; CDR3nt: TGTGCCAGCTCACCAGGGGCAGGCTATGGCTACACCTTC; d_gene: NA; abundance: NA; j_gene: TRBJ1-2; len: 13; v_gene: TRBV18
CDR3aa: CASSFSYEQYF; CDR3nt: TGCGCCAGCAGCTTCTCCTACGAGCAGTACTTC; d_gene: NA; abundance: NA; j_gene: TRBJ2-7; len: 11; v_gene: TRBV5-1
CDR3aa: CASSPTGVAYNEQFF; CDR3nt: TGTGCCAGCAGTCCCACAGGGGTCGCCTACAATGAGCAGTTCTTC; d_gene: TRBD1; abundance: NA; j_gene: TRBJ2-1; len: 15; v_gene: TRBV28
CDR3aa: CSIDVAGEEQYF; CDR3nt: TGCAGCATCGATGTAGCGGGAGAAGAGCAGTACTTC; d_gene: TRBD2; abundance: NA; j_gene: TRBJ2-7; len: 12; v_gene: TRBV29-1
CDR3aa: CASGWNQGASNQPQHF; CDR3nt: TGTGCTAGTGGTTGGAACCAGGGGGCGAGCAATCAGCCCCAGCATTTT; d_gene: TRBD1; abundance: NA; j_gene: TRBJ1-5; len: 16; v_gene: TRBV12-5
CDR3aa: CASSTTTEQYF; CDR3nt: TGTGCCAGCAGTACGACAACCGAGCAGTACTTC; d_gene: NA; abundance: NA; j_gene: TRBJ2-7; len: 11; v_gene: TRBV11-2
CDR3aa: CASNLAGANTGELFF; CDR3nt: TGTGCCAGCAACCTAGCGGGAGCGAACACCGGGGAGCTGTTTTTT; d_gene: TRBD2; abundance: NA; j_gene: TRBJ2-2; len: 15; v_gene: TRBV5-4
CDR3aa: CASSPTSGRAGEQYF; CDR3nt: TGTGCCAGCAGCCCCACTAGCGGGAGGGCCGGGGAGCAGTACTTC; d_gene: TRBD2; abundance: NA; j_gene: TRBJ2-7; len: 15; v_gene: TRBV7-7
CDR3aa: CASSFYRTNEKLFF; CDR3nt: TGTGCCAGCAGCTTCTACAGGACTAATGAAAAACTGTTTTTT; d_gene: NA; abundance: NA; j_gene: TRBJ1-4; len: 14; v_gene: TRBV7-2
CDR3aa: CASSSSGTATEAFF; CDR3nt: TGTGCCAGCAGCTCCTCCGGGACAGCGACTGAAGCTTTCTTT; d_gene: TRBD1; abundance: few; j_gene: TRBJ1-1; len: 14; v_gene: TRBV7-9
CDR3aa: CASSIDQNRGDGYTF; CDR3nt: TGTGCCAGTAGTATAGATCAAAACAGGGGTGATGGCTACACCTTC; d_gene: TRBD1; abundance: NA; j_gene: TRBJ1-2; len: 15; v_gene: TRBV19
CDR3aa: CASSPPGPRGEKLFF; CDR3nt: TGTGCCAGCTCACCCCCCGGGCCGCGTGGTGAAAAACTGTTTTTT; d_gene: NA; abundance: NA; j_gene: TRBJ1-4; len: 15; v_gene: TRBV18
CDR3aa: CASSPMLPSATNEKLFF; CDR3nt: TGTGCCAGCTCACCCATGCTGCCTAGCGCGACTAATGAAAAACTGTTTTTT; d_gene: NA; abundance: NA; j_gene: TRBJ1-4; len: 17; v_gene: TRBV18
CDR3aa: CASSPTRGQGGQPQHF; CDR3nt: TGTGCCAGCTCACCAACCCGGGGACAGGGTGGTCAGCCCCAGCATTTT; d_gene: TRBD1; abundance: NA; j_gene: TRBJ1-5; len: 16; v_gene: TRBV18
CDR3aa: CASSELIAGQETQYF; CDR3nt: TGTGCCAGCAGTGAATTGATAGCGGGGCAAGAGACCCAGTACTTC; d_gene: TRBD2; abundance: NA; j_gene: TRBJ2-5; len: 15; v_gene: TRBV2
CDR3aa: CAWSVLGKGSYEQYF; CDR3nt: TGTGCCTGGAGTGTACTGGGGAAGGGTTCCTACGAGCAGTACTTC; d_gene: NA; abundance: NA; j_gene: TRBJ2-7; len: 15; v_gene: TRBV30
CDR3aa: CASSLTSGGSYNEQFF; CDR3nt: TGCGCCAGCAGCTTAACTAGCGGGGGCTCCTACAATGAGCAGTTCTTC; d_gene: TRBD2; abundance: few; j_gene: TRBJ2-1; len: 16; v_gene: TRBV5-1
CDR3aa: CASSFYRDTDTQYF; CDR3nt: TGTGCCAGCAGCTTCTACAGGGACACAGATACGCAGTATTTT; d_gene: NA; abundance: NA; j_gene: TRBJ2-3; len: 14; v_gene: TRBV7-2
CDR3aa: CASSPYTDTQYF; CDR3nt: TGTGCCAGCTCACCCTACACAGATACGCAGTATTTT; d_gene: NA; abundance: NA; j_gene: TRBJ2-3; len: 12; v_gene: TRBV18
CDR3aa: CASSQASTSGQETQYF; CDR3nt: TGTGCCAGCAGCCAAGCCTCGACTAGCGGACAAGAGACCCAGTACTTC; d_gene: TRBD2; abundance: NA; j_gene: TRBJ2-5; len: 16; v_gene: TRBV4-2
CDR3aa: CASSTQMNTGELFF; CDR3nt: TGTGCCAGCAGCACTCAGATGAACACCGGGGAGCTGTTTTTT; d_gene: NA; abundance: NA; j_gene: TRBJ2-2; len: 14; v_gene: TRBV7-3
CDR3aa: CASSALFDFTQYF; CDR3nt: TGTGCCAGTAGTGCACTATTCGACTTTACGCAGTATTTT; d_gene: NA; abundance: NA; j_gene: TRBJ2-3; len: 13; v_gene: TRBV19
CDR3aa: CASSVEVNTEAFF; CDR3nt: TGTGCCAGCAGCGTGGAGGTGAACACTGAAGCTTTCTTT; d_gene: NA; abundance: NA; j_gene: TRBJ1-1; len: 13; v_gene: TRBV9
CDR3aa: CASSLPTRSSYNEQFF; CDR3nt: TGCGCCAGCAGCCTCCCGACCAGGAGCTCCTACAATGAGCAGTTCTTC; d_gene: NA; abundance: NA; j_gene: TRBJ2-1; len: 16; v_gene: TRBV5-1
CDR3aa: CASSPRGTSGSHEQFF; CDR3nt: TGTGCCAGCAGCCCCCGCGGGACTAGCGGGAGCCATGAGCAGTTCTTC; d_gene: TRBD2; abundance: NA; j_gene: TRBJ2-1; len: 16; v_gene: TRBV9
CDR3aa: CASSPRTGSTDTQYF; CDR3nt: TGTGCCAGCAGCCCAAGGACAGGGAGCACAGATACGCAGTATTTT; d_gene: TRBD1; abundance: NA; j_gene: TRBJ2-3; len: 15; v_gene: TRBV13
CDR3aa: CASSRGQASSYEQYF; CDR3nt: TGCGCCAGCAGCCGCGGACAGGCGAGCTCCTACGAGCAGTACTTC; d_gene: TRBD1; abundance: NA; j_gene: TRBJ2-7; len: 15; v_gene: TRBV4-1
CDR3aa: CATSRSGTGGTEAFF; CDR3nt: TGTGCCACCAGCAGATCCGGGACAGGGGGCACTGAAGCTTTCTTT; d_gene: TRBD1; abundance: NA; j_gene: TRBJ1-1; len: 15; v_gene: TRBV15
CDR3aa: CSVRDSDSGNTIYF; CDR3nt: TGCAGCGTTCGGGACAGTGACTCTGGAAACACCATATATTTT; d_gene: TRBD1; abundance: NA; j_gene: TRBJ1-3; len: 14; v_gene: TRBV29-1
CDR3aa: CASSRTDTRRYF; CDR3nt: TGTGCCAGCAGCCGTACGGACACACGGCGGTACTTC; d_gene: NA; abundance: NA; j_gene: TRBJ2-7; len: 12; v_gene: TRBV7-9
CDR3aa: CASSPGASNNQPQHF; CDR3nt: TGTGCCAGCAGCCCCGGAGCTTCGAACAATCAGCCCCAGCATTTT; d_gene: NA; abundance: once; j_gene: TRBJ1-5; len: 15; v_gene: TRBV7-9
CDR3aa: CASSFGTVSDEQYF; CDR3nt: TGTGCCAGCAGCTTCGGGACAGTATCGGACGAGCAGTACTTC; d_gene: TRBD1; abundance: NA; j_gene: TRBJ2-7; len: 14; v_gene: TRBV7-9
CDR3aa: CASSPMDGNYGYTF; CDR3nt: TGTGCCAGCAGCCCCATGGACGGGAACTATGGCTACACCTTC; d_gene: NA; abundance: NA; j_gene: TRBJ1-2; len: 14; v_gene: TRBV7-2
CDR3aa: CASSLVTGGEQFF; CDR3nt: TGTGCCAGCAGCCTGGTAACGGGCGGTGAGCAGTTCTTC; d_gene: NA; abundance: NA; j_gene: TRBJ2-1; len: 13; v_gene: TRBV7-3
CDR3aa: CASSPLEAAEETQYF; CDR3nt: TGTGCCAGCTCACCATTGGAGGCGGCTGAAGAGACCCAGTACTTC; d_gene: NA; abundance: NA; j_gene: TRBJ2-5; len: 15; v_gene: TRBV18
CDR3aa: CASSLVVGDYEQYF; CDR3nt: TGTGCCAGCAGCTTAGTTGTGGGGGACTACGAGCAGTACTTC; d_gene: NA; abundance: NA; j_gene: TRBJ2-7; len: 14; v_gene: TRBV7-2
CDR3aa: CASSAQGIGEQYF; CDR3nt: TGTGCCAGTAGTGCACAGGGGATAGGCGAGCAGTACTTC; d_gene: TRBD1; abundance: few; j_gene: TRBJ2-7; len: 13; v_gene: TRBV19
CDR3aa: CASSLGGSLFF; CDR3nt: TGTGCCAGCAGCTTAGGTGGGAGTCTGTTCTTC; d_gene: NA; abundance: NA; j_gene: TRBJ2-1; len: 11; v_gene: TRBV7-2
CDR3aa: CASSLDRPATNEKLFF; CDR3nt: TGCGCCAGCAGCTTGGACAGGCCGGCAACTAATGAAAAACTGTTTTTT; d_gene: NA; abundance: NA; j_gene: TRBJ1-4; len: 16; v_gene: TRBV5-1
CDR3aa: CASSLGLFNNEQFF; CDR3nt: TGTGCCAGCAGCCTGGGACTGTTCAACAATGAGCAGTTCTTC; d_gene: NA; abundance: NA; j_gene: TRBJ2-1; len: 14; v_gene: TRBV7-9
CDR3aa: CASSFLAGDSTGELFF; CDR3nt: TGCGCCAGCAGCTTCCTCGCGGGAGATAGCACCGGGGAGCTGTTTTTT; d_gene: TRBD2; abundance: once; j_gene: TRBJ2-2; len: 16; v_gene: TRBV5-1
CDR3aa: CASGDNSLQHF; CDR3nt: TGTGCCAGCGGGGACAATTCCCTTCAGCACTTC; d_gene: NA; abundance: NA; j_gene: TRBJ2-7; len: 11; v_gene: TRBV27
CDR3aa: CASSFSGPYSGNTIYF; CDR3nt: TGTGCCAGCAGTTTCTCCGGACCCTACTCTGGAAACACCATATATTTT; d_gene: NA; abundance: NA; j_gene: TRBJ1-3; len: 16; v_gene: TRBV27
CDR3aa: CSVEASGRGGINEQFF; CDR3nt: TGCAGCGTTGAAGCTAGCGGGAGGGGGGGTATTAATGAGCAGTTCTTC; d_gene: TRBD2; abundance: NA; j_gene: TRBJ2-1; len: 16; v_gene: TRBV29-1
CDR3aa: CASRLVAGGTGELFF; CDR3nt: TGCGCCAGCCGCTTAGTTGCGGGAGGTACCGGGGAGCTGTTTTTT; d_gene: TRBD2; abundance: NA; j_gene: TRBJ2-2; len: 15; v_gene: TRBV5-1
CDR3aa: CASSLESGETQYF; CDR3nt: TGTGCCAGCAGCTTAGAGTCGGGAGAGACCCAGTACTTC; d_gene: NA; abundance: NA; j_gene: TRBJ2-5; len: 13; v_gene: TRBV7-9
CDR3aa: CASSFAPPGGYTF; CDR3nt: TGCGCCAGCAGCTTCGCACCTCCGGGGGGCTACACCTTC; d_gene: NA; abundance: few; j_gene: TRBJ1-2; len: 13; v_gene: TRBV5-1
CDR3aa: CSVKKGGTDTQYF; CDR3nt: TGCAGCGTTAAGAAAGGGGGCACAGATACGCAGTATTTT; d_gene: NA; abundance: NA; j_gene: TRBJ2-3; len: 13; v_gene: TRBV29-1
CDR3aa: CASERGRGEKLFF; CDR3nt: TGTGCCAGCGAGCGGGGAAGGGGTGAAAAACTGTTTTTT; d_gene: NA; abundance: NA; j_gene: TRBJ1-4; len: 13; v_gene: TRBV5-6
CDR3aa: CASSAGTASGNTIYF; CDR3nt: TGTGCCAGCAGCGCCGGGACAGCCTCTGGAAACACCATATATTTT; d_gene: TRBD1; abundance: NA; j_gene: TRBJ1-3; len: 15; v_gene: TRBV28
CDR3aa: CASSPTASETQYF; CDR3nt: TGTGCCAGCAGTCCCACCGCTTCGGAGACCCAGTACTTC; d_gene: NA; abundance: NA; j_gene: TRBJ2-5; len: 13; v_gene: TRBV7-9
CDR3aa: CSVGQNLNTEAFF; CDR3nt: TGCAGCGTGGGACAGAACTTGAACACTGAAGCTTTCTTT; d_gene: TRBD1; abundance: once; j_gene: TRBJ1-1; len: 13; v_gene: TRBV29-1
CDR3aa: CASSHPGETQYF; CDR3nt: TGTGCCAGCAGCCACCCGGGGGAGACCCAGTACTTC; d_gene: NA; abundance: once; j_gene: TRBJ2-5; len: 12; v_gene: TRBV13
CDR3aa: CASSSQQGRGPDTQYF; CDR3nt: TGTGCCAGCAGTTCCCAACAGGGGCGCGGCCCAGATACGCAGTATTTT; d_gene: TRBD1; abundance: once; j_gene: TRBJ2-3; len: 16; v_gene: TRBV28
CDR3aa: CASRGLAGRETQYF; CDR3nt: TGTGCCAGCAGAGGACTAGCGGGACGGGAGACCCAGTACTTC; d_gene: TRBD2; abundance: NA; j_gene: TRBJ2-5; len: 14; v_gene: TRBV28
CDR3aa: CASSLKGVGTYEQYF; CDR3nt: TGTGCCAGCAGTTTAAAGGGGGTGGGCACCTACGAGCAGTACTTC; d_gene: NA; abundance: NA; j_gene: TRBJ2-7; len: 15; v_gene: TRBV28
CDR3aa: CASSLIQGPQHF; CDR3nt: TGTGCCAGCAGTCTTATACAGGGGCCCCAGCATTTT; d_gene: NA; abundance: NA; j_gene: TRBJ1-5; len: 12; v_gene: TRBV27
CDR3aa: CASSHIPETQYF; CDR3nt: TGTGCCAGCAGTCATATACCAGAGACCCAGTACTTC; d_gene: NA; abundance: NA; j_gene: TRBJ2-5; len: 12; v_gene: TRBV6-5